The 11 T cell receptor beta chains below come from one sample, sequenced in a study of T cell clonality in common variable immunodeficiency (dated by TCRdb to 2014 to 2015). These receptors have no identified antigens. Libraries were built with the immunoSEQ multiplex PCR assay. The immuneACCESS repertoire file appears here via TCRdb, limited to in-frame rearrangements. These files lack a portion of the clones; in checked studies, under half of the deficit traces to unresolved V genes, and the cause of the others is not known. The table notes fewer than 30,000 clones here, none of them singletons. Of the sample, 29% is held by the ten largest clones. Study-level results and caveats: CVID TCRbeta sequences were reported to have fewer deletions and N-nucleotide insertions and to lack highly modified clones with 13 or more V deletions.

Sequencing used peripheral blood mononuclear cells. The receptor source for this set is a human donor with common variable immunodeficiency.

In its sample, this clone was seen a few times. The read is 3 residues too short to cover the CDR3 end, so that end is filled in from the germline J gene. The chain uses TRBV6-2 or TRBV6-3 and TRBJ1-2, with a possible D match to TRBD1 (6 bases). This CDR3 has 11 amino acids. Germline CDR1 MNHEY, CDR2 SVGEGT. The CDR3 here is CASSKGQGYTF. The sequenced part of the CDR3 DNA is TGTGCCAGCAGTAAAGGCCAGGGG.

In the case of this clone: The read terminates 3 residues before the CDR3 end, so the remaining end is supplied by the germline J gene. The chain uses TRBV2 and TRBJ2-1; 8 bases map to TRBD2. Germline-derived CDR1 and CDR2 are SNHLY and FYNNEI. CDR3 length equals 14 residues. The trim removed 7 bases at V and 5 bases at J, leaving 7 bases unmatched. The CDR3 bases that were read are TGTGCCAGCAACTTGGGGCGGGGGGACAATGAG. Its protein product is CASNLGRGDNE. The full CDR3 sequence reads CASNLGRGDNEQFF.

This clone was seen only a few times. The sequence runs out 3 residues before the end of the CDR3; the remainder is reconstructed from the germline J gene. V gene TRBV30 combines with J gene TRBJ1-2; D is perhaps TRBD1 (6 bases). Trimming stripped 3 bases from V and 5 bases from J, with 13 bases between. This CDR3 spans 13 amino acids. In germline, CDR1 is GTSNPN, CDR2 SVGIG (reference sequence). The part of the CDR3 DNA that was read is TGTGCCTGGAGCACAGGGAGAAAATATGGC. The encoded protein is CAWSTGRKYG. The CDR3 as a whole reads CAWSTGRKYGYTF.

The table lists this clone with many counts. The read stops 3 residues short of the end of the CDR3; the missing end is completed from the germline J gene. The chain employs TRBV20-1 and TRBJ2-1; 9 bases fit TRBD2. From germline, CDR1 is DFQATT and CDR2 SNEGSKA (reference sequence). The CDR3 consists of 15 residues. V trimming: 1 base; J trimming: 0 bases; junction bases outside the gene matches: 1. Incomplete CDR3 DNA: TGCAGTGCTAGAGGACTAGCGGACTCCTACAATGAG. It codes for CSARGLADSYNE. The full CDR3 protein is CSARGLADSYNEQFF.

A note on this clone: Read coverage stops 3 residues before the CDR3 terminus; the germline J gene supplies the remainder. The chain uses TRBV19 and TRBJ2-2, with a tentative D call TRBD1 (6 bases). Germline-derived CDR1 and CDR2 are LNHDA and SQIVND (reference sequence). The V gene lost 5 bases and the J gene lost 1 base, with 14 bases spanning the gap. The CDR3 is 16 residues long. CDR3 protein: CASSSRGGRNTGELFF. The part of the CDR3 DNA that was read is TGTGCCAGTAGTTCCCGTGGGGGCCGGAACACCGGGGAG.

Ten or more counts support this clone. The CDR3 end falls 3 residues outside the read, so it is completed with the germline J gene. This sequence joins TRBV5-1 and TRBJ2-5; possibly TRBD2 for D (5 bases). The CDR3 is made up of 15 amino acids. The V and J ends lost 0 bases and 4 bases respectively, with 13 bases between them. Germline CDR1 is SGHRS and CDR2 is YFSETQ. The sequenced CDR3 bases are TGCGCCAGCAGCTTGGGACCTACTAGTAGAGAGACC. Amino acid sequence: CASSLGPTSRET. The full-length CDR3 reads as CASSLGPTSRETQYF.

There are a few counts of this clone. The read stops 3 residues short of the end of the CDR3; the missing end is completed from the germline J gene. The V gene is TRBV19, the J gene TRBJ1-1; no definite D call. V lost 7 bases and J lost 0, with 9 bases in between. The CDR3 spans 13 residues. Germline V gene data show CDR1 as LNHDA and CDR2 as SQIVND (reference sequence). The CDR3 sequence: CASNPSVNTEAFF. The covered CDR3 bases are TGTGCCAGTAACCCCAGTGTGAACACTGAA.

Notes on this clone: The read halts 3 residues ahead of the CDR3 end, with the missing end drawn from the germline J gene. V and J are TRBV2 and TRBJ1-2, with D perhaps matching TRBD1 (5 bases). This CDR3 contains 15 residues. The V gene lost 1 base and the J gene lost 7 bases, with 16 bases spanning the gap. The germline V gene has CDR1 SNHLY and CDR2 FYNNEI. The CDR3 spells CASSEEVGGAAGYTF. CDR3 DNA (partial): TGTGCCAGCAGTGAAGAAGTCGGAGGGGCGGCTGGC.

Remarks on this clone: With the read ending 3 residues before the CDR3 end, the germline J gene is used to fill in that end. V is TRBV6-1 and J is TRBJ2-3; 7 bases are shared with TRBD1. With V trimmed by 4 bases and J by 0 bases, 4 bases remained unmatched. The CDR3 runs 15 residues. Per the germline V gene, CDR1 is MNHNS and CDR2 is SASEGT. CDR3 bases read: TGTGCCAGCAGTGGGGGGACAGCTAGCACAGATACG. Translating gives CASSGGTASTDT. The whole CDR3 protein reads CASSGGTASTDTQYF.

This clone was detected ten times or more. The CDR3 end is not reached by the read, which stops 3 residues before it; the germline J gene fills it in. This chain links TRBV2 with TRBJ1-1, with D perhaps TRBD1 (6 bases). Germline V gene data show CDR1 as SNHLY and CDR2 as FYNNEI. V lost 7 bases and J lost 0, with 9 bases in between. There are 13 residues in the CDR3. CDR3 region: CASTGQMNTEAFF. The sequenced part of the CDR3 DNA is TGTGCCAGCACCGGACAGATGAACACTGAA.

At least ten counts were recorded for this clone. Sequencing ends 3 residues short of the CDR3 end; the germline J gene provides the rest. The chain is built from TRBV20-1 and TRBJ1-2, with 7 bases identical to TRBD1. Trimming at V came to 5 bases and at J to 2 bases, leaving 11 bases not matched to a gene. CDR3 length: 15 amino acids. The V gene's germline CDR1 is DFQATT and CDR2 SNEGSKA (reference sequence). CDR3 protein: CSASNRGRENYGYTF. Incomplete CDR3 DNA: TGCAGTGCTTCCAACAGGGGACGGGAGAACTATGGC.